The 16 T cell receptor beta chains below come from one sample, sequenced in a study of T-cell reconstitution after alpha-beta-depleted transplantation in children. Unique molecular identifiers were incorporated when the TCRbeta library was constructed. TCRdb redid the calling of the PCR reads with MiXCR, one entry per CDR3 protein. This sample has around 580,000 distinct CDR3 sequences, with 25% to 30% found just once. The material was PBMCs, obtained before TCRalphabeta/CD19-depleted stem cell transplant. The receptors were sampled from a boy under two years old with Wiskott-Aldrich syndrome, due to receive a stem cell transplant.

This clonotype was seen more than once but under ten times. The chain joins TRBV6-5 to TRBJ2-7; tentatively, D is TRBD2 (6 bases). The germline V gene encodes CDR1 MNHEY and CDR2 SVGAGI. The CDR3 is 15 amino acids. V gave up 0 bases and J gave up 6 bases, with 15 bases separating them. CDR3 DNA: TGTGCCAGCAGTTACTCGCCTACTAGCATTTCCGAGCAGTACTTC. It yields the protein CASSYSPTSISEQYF.

V usage is TRBV7-3 and J usage is TRBJ2-2; D unresolved. In germline, CDR1 is SGHTA, CDR2 FQGTGA. The CDR3 runs 14 residues. Trimming removed 1 base from V and 3 bases from J, with 6 bases in between. The CDR3 nucleotides are TGTGCCAGCAGCTTAAATGGAGACACCGGGGAGCTGTTTTTT. It is translated as CASSLNGDTGELFF.

This clonotype appeared a few times. The V and J genes are TRBV28 and TRBJ2-2; possible D gene TRBD2, 5 bases. The CDR3 consists of 16 residues. Trimming stripped 1 base from V and 1 base from J, with 10 bases between. Germline V gene sequence: CDR1 MDHEN, CDR2 SYDVKM. The CDR3 bases are TGTGCCAGCAGTTTATCCCTAGCAGGGAACACCGGGGAGCTGTTTTTT. It encodes CASSLSLAGNTGELFF.

This rearrangement joins TRBV20-1 to TRBJ2-3; D is undetermined. V lost 3 bases and J lost 6, with 16 bases in between. This CDR3 is 14 amino acids long. Per germline, CDR1 DFQATT and CDR2 SNEGSKA (reference sequence). The DNA for the CDR3 is TGCAGTGCTAGTCGCCTAGATTTTTCGGATACGCAGTATTTT. This gives the protein CSASRLDFSDTQYF.

The chain employs TRBV7-6 and TRBJ1-3; possible D gene TRBD1, 5 bases. Germline CDR1 is SGHVS and CDR2 is FNYEAQ. Trimming took off 0 bases at V and 0 bases at J, with 12 bases between the two ends. The CDR3 is 17 residues long. The CDR3 DNA reads TGTGCCAGCAGCTTAGCCGGGACCGCTAGCTCTGGAAACACCATATATTTT. Its translation is CASSLAGTASSGNTIYF.

The chain employs TRBV28 and TRBJ1-5; D not resolved. Germline lookup yields CDR1 MDHEN and CDR2 SYDVKM. The CDR3 spans 14 residues. Trimming stripped 8 bases from V and 0 bases from J, with 11 bases between. The CDR3 region is CASSTPHSNQPQHF. The CDR3 bases are TGTGCCAGCTCGACACCCCATAGCAATCAGCCCCAGCATTTT. The variable domain in full, with the rest retrieved from reference TRBV28 and TRBJ1-5, is DVKVTQSSRYLVKRTGEKVFLECVQDMDHENMFWYRQDPGLGLRLIYFSYDVKMKEKGDIPEGYSVSREKKERFSLILESASTNQTSMYLCASSTPHSNQPQHFGDGTRLSIL.

Here the CDR3 reads CATSRGPGQPYEQYF. In nucleotides, the CDR3 is TGTGCCACCAGCAGAGGACCGGGACAGCCCTACGAGCAGTACTTC. V is TRBV15 and J is TRBJ2-7; 7 bases are shared with TRBD1. CDR3 length: 15 amino acids. Trimming removed 1 base from V and 2 bases from J; junction bases left unmatched: 5. Germline CDR1 LNHNV, CDR2 YYDKDF (reference sequence). Drawing the rest from reference TRBV15 and TRBJ2-7, the complete variable domain is DAMVIQNPRYQVTQFGKPVTLSCSQTLNHNVMYWYQQKSSQAPKLLFHYYDKDFNNEADTPDNFQSRRPNTSFCFLDIRSPGLGDTAMYLCATSRGPGQPYEQYFGPGTRLTVT.

V usage is TRBV30 and J usage is TRBJ1-2; tentatively, D is TRBD1 (6 bases). The germline gives CDR1 GTSNPN, CDR2 SVGIG (reference sequence). The V gene lost 0 bases and the J gene lost 4 bases, with 15 bases spanning the gap. CDR3 length: 15 residues. The CDR3 DNA sequence: TGTGCCTGGAGTGTAGAGGGGACGGACAGCTATGGCTACACCTTC. Translating it yields CAWSVEGTDSYGYTF.

V gene TRBV20-1 combines with J gene TRBJ2-1; D perhaps matches TRBD2 (6 bases). Germline V gene data show CDR1 as DFQATT and CDR2 as SNEGSKA (reference sequence). The germline V and J ends were trimmed by 5 bases and 6 bases, with 14 bases remaining between them. CDR3 size: 13 residues. The CDR3 region has the DNA TGCAGTGCTCCCAGGGACTCCCCCAATGAGCAGTTCTTC. Amino acids: CSAPRDSPNEQFF.

This clonotype was detected only a few times. The V and J genes are TRBV15 and TRBJ2-3; D unclear. Trimming removed 3 bases from V and 4 bases from J, with 8 bases in between. CDR3 length: 13 amino acids. CDR1 and CDR2 from the germline V gene are LNHNV and YYDKDF (reference sequence). The CDR3 sequence is CATSRALADTQYF. CDR3 in DNA: TGTGCCACCAGCAGGGCACTTGCAGATACGCAGTATTTT.

This chain links TRBV20-1 with TRBJ1-4; D call uncertain. V gave up 0 bases and J gave up 7 bases, with 15 bases separating them. The germline V gene encodes CDR1 DFQATT and CDR2 SNEGSKA (reference sequence). CDR3 size: 15 residues. CDR3 bases: TGCAGTGCTAGAGATCGCCCGCGGGGTGGTGAAAAACTGTTTTTT. Translated: CSARDRPRGGEKLFF.

The J gene is TRBJ2-1, the V gene TRBV29-1; the D gene is possibly TRBD2 (6 bases). CDR1 is SQVTM, CDR2 ANQGSEA, per germline. The CDR3 runs 14 residues. The V end lost 5 bases, the J end lost 0 bases, and 11 bases lay between the germline ends. CDR3 in DNA: TGCAGCGTTTGTATAGCGGACTCCTACAATGAGCAGTTCTTC. Protein sequence: CSVCIADSYNEQFF.

This chain joins TRBV5-1 and TRBJ2-2, with D maybe TRBD2 (6 bases). The V end lost 5 bases, the J end lost 0 bases, and 11 bases lay between the germline ends. Germline V CDR1 and CDR2: SGHRS, YFSETQ. This CDR3 is 15 amino acids long. CDR3 in DNA: TGCGCCAGCAGTTGGGCGGGGACGAACACCGGGGAGCTGTTTTTT. Residues: CASSWAGTNTGELFF.

The chain has TRBV24-1 and TRBJ2-1; D is ambiguous. The ends were cut back, 4 bases at V and 5 bases at J, with 17 bases in the middle. This CDR3 region has 16 residues. Looked up from germline, CDR1 is KGHDR and CDR2 is SFDVKD. In nucleotides, the CDR3 is TGTGCCACCAGTGACCCGCGTGAGGACGGAAACAATGAGCAGTTCTTC. It encodes CATSDPREDGNNEQFF.

This chain uses TRBV20-1 with TRBJ2-1; 11 positions agree with TRBD2. The CDR3 is 15 amino acids. Per the germline V gene, CDR1 is DFQATT and CDR2 is SNEGSKA (reference sequence). After removal of 7 bases from V and 5 bases from J, the junction contained 10 bases not matched to a gene. The CDR3 DNA reads as TGCAGTGTTAGCCCGGGACTAGCGGAGAACAATGAGCAGTTCTTC. Protein sequence: CSVSPGLAENNEQFF.

The V call is TRBV5-6, the J call TRBJ2-5; 8 nucleotides line up with TRBD2. Trimming took 1 base from V and 5 from J; bases not matched to a gene: 7. Germline lookup yields CDR1 SGHDT and CDR2 YYEEEE. CDR3 length: 15 amino acids. The DNA for the CDR3 is TGTGCCAGCAGCTTGAACGGGAGGGGAGGGGAGACCCAGTACTTC. It translates to CASSLNGRGGETQYF.